This T cell receptor (beta chain) was recovered during a study of blood T cell repertoires in COVID-19. Study-wide context: The analysed material was cDNA or gDNA that came from T cells, B-cell-depleted T cells, or PBMCs.

Profiling relied on immunoSEQ multiplex PCR, and the TCRdb table lists in-frame clones only, not all of them. The sample has some 530,000 clones, roughly 88% seen once; the top ten hold roughly 3.2%. The sequencing sample was made of peripheral blood. This receptor was identified in a human donor in a cohort sampled during active COVID-19.

CDR3 sequence reads: CASTFPGQGGVQQYF. The CDR3 bases are TGTGCCAGCACTTTCCCGGGACAGGGAGGGGTCCAGCAGTACTTC. The V call is TRBV28, the J call TRBJ2-7, with 9 positions matching TRBD1. The CDR3 contains 15 residues. Trimming at V came to 7 bases and at J to 8 bases, leaving 15 bases not matched to a gene. Germline-derived CDR1 and CDR2 are MDHEN and SYDVKM.